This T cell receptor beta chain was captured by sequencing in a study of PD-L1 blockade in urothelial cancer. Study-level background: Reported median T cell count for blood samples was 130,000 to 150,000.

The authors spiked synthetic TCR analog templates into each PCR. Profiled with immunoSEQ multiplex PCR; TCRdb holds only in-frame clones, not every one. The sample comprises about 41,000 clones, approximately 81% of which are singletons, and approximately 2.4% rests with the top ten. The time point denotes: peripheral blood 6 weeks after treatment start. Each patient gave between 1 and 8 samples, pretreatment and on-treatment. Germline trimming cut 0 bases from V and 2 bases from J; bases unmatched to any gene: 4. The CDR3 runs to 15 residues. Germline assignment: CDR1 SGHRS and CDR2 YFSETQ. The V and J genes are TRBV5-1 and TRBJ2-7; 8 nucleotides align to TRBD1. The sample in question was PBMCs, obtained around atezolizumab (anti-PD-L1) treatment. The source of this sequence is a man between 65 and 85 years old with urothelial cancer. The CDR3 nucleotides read TGCGCCAGCAGCTTGGGACAGGGGCCGCCCTACGAGCAGTACTTC. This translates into CASSLGQGPPYEQYF.